The sequence of this TCR beta chain was determined in a study of beta chain features in type 1 diabetes. Regarding the study as a whole: TCRB CDR3 length was moderately but significantly reduced in all four CD4+ subsets of Type 1 diabetes patients.

With regard to this clone: The antigen is not known.

Sequenced material consisted of expressed TCRB transcripts (all of the isolated RNA was reverse transcribed). The table came from immunoSEQ multiplex PCR; TCRdb's copy has only in-frame clones and leaves some out. The table shows 100,000 to 150,000 clones, with roughly 10% occurring only once. With V trimmed by 5 bases and J by 12 bases, 10 bases remained unmatched. Germline V lookup: CDR1 LNHNV, CDR2 YYDKDF (reference sequence). This CDR3 has 14 residues. The TCR was taken from a man in his thirties or forties with type 1 diabetes. The sequenced sample was central memory CD4+ T cells from blood. This rearrangement joins TRBV15 to TRBJ2-1; 10 nucleotides line up with TRBD1. The CDR3 is CATSLRTGGSGQFF. For the CDR3, the DNA is TGTGCCACCAGCCTAAGGACAGGGGGTTCGGGGCAGTTCTTC.